A single sample gave rise to the 26 T cell receptor beta chains below, sequenced in a study of shared clonotypes between healthy human individuals. This table comes from immunoSEQ multiplex PCR, and its TCRdb copy is limited to in-frame clones, with some not included. The sample holds more than 1,200,000 clones, about 98.5% seen once. The sequencing sample was made of naive CD4+ T cells sorted from blood. Sample subset: CD45RA+ positively selected. Receptors originate from a man aged 25 to 40 in good health.

J is TRBJ2-1 and V is TRBV11-2; weak D call: TRBD2 (6 bases). Germline loops: CDR1 SGHAT, CDR2 FQNNGV. CDR3 length equals 16 residues. Trimming pared 5 bases from V and 7 bases from J, leaving 21 bases between. The CDR3: CASSLKGLYAANEQFF. The CDR3 coding sequence is TGTGCCAGCAGCCTAAAAGGACTATACGCGGCGAATGAGCAGTTCTTC.

The chain carries TRBV7-9 and TRBJ2-6; 9 positions match TRBD2. The CDR3 has 18 residues. CDR1 and CDR2 from the germline V gene are SEHNR and FQNEAQ (reference sequence). Unmatched junction bases numbered 6, after V lost 3 bases and J lost 0 bases. This chain's CDR3 is CASSFRTSAISGANVLTF. The CDR3 DNA is TGTGCCAGCAGCTTTAGGACTAGCGCCATCTCTGGGGCCAACGTCCTGACTTTC. Based on the CDR3 plus reference TRBV7-9 and TRBJ2-6, the full variable domain is DTGVSQNPRHKITKRGQNVTFRCDPISEHNRLYWYRQTLGQGPEFLTYFQNEAQLEKSRLLSDRFSAERPKGSFSTLEIQRTEQGDSAMYLCASSFRTSAISGANVLTFGAGSRLTVL.

Details on this clone: The junction departs from the called germline gene at one end, perhaps through a read error. The chain recombines TRBV6-6 with TRBJ2-7; 7 nucleotides agree with TRBD1. The CDR3 has 14 residues. Germline V lookup: CDR1 MNHNY, CDR2 SVGAGI (reference sequence). The DNA for the CDR3 is TGTGCCAGCAGTTCGAAGACAGGGACCCAACGGAAGGGCTTC. Amino acid sequence: CASSSKTGTQRKGF.

The chain is built from TRBV5-1 and TRBJ2-5, with a possible D match to TRBD1 (5 bases). The CDR3 loop spans 15 amino acids. Trimming stripped 2 bases from V and 1 base from J, with 12 bases between. Germline-derived CDR1 and CDR2 are SGHRS and YFSETQ. The CDR3: CASSFAWGGQETQYF. CDR3 DNA: TGCGCCAGCAGCTTTGCATGGGGCGGCCAAGAGACCCAGTACTTC.

A remark on this clone: This specimen includes other DNA sequences encoding the same CDR3. The CDR3 coding sequence is TGTGCCAGCAGCTCCAGAGGCACAGATACGCAGTATTTT. Protein product: CASSSRGTDTQYF. J is TRBJ2-3 and V is TRBV5-4; unclear D gene. There are 13 residues in the CDR3. Trimming pared 3 bases from V and 1 base from J, leaving 6 bases between. Germline assignment: CDR1 SGHNT and CDR2 YYREEE (reference sequence).

The chain combines TRBV18 with TRBJ2-5; possibly TRBD1 for D (6 bases). Germline V gene data show CDR1 as KGHSH and CDR2 as LQKENI. The ends were cut back, 6 bases at V and 0 bases at J, with 8 bases in the middle. The CDR3 length is 13 residues. The CDR3 region has the DNA TGTGCCAGCTCGCGACAGGACCAAGAGACCCAGTACTTC. Protein product: CASSRQDQETQYF.

This clone was seen only once. Here the CDR3 DNA reads TGCGCCAGCAATCTTCGGGCAGGGGACACTGAAGCTTTCTTT. Protein sequence: CASNLRAGDTEAFF. The chain recombines TRBV5-1 with TRBJ1-1, with D maybe TRBD1 (6 bases). Germline lookup yields CDR1 SGHRS and CDR2 YFSETQ. Trimming cost V 6 bases and J 3 bases, with 15 bases left between them. The CDR3 is made up of 14 amino acids.

The V call is TRBV11-2, the J call TRBJ1-5, with D possibly being TRBD1 (5 bases). This CDR3 contains 15 residues. The V end lost 0 bases, the J end lost 7 bases, and 13 bases lay between the germline ends. Germline values: CDR1 SGHAT, CDR2 FQNNGV. Here the CDR3 DNA reads TGTGCCAGCAGCTTAGATTCCAGGGTAGGCCAGCCCCAGCATTTT. Protein sequence: CASSLDSRVGQPQHF.

The genes are TRBV11-3 and TRBJ2-3; D ambiguous. From germline, CDR1 is SGHNT and CDR2 YENEEA. This CDR3 contains 13 residues. The V end lost 5 bases, the J end lost 5 bases, and 11 bases lay between the germline ends. CDR3: CASSTGVEDTQYF. CDR3 sequence (DNA): TGTGCCAGCAGCACGGGCGTAGAAGATACGCAGTATTTT.

This clone was found once. The chain links TRBV6-1 to TRBJ1-2, with D possibly matching TRBD1 (5 bases). This CDR3 contains 12 residues. Germline V gene data show CDR1 as MNHNS and CDR2 as SASEGT. V was clipped by 6 bases and J by 4 bases, with 9 bases between them. The CDR3 loop is CASSGQSYGYTF. As DNA, the CDR3 is TGTGCCAGCAGCGGACAAAGCTATGGCTACACCTTC.

V usage is TRBV5-1 and J usage is TRBJ2-5; D is uncertain. The CDR3 has 16 amino acids. The germline V gene has CDR1 SGHRS and CDR2 YFSETQ. The ends were cut back, 0 bases at V and 5 bases at J, with 17 bases in the middle. The CDR3 loop reads CASSLGSGLTGETQYF. The CDR3 coding sequence is TGCGCCAGCAGCTTGGGGTCGGGCCTCACTGGGGAGACCCAGTACTTC.

Remarks on this clone: Other DNA sequences in this sample translate to the same CDR3. The chain links TRBV19 to TRBJ2-7; TRBD2 is a possible D gene (5 bases). The CDR3 totals 14 residues. Per the germline V gene, CDR1 is LNHDA and CDR2 is SQIVND (reference sequence). The germline V and J ends were trimmed by 5 bases and 2 bases, with 13 bases remaining between them. This chain's CDR3 is CASSLGRGTYEQYF. In nucleotides, the CDR3 is TGTGCCAGTAGTCTAGGGCGAGGGACCTACGAGCAGTACTTC. Looking up the rest from reference TRBV19 and TRBJ2-7 gives the full variable domain: DGGITQSPKYLFRKEGQNVTLSCEQNLNHDAMYWYRQDPGQGLRLIYYSQIVNDFQKGDIAEGYSVSREKKESFPLTVTSAQKNPTAFYLCASSLGRGTYEQYFGPGTRLTVT.

The rearrangement joins TRBV4-3 to TRBJ2-1; 8 nucleotides match TRBD2. The length of the CDR3 is 17 residues. Germline CDR1 reads LGHNA; CDR2 reads YSLEER. J lost 0 bases, V lost 2 bases, and 6 bases had no gene match. The CDR3: CASSQTKRGSSYNEQFF. DNA of the CDR3: TGCGCCAGCAGCCAAACGAAGCGGGGGAGCTCCTACAATGAGCAGTTCTTC.

V usage is TRBV18 and J usage is TRBJ2-7; the match to TRBD2 covers 7 bases. The germline gives CDR1 KGHSH, CDR2 LQKENI. The CDR3 totals 16 residues. The J segment lost 3 bases and the V segment lost 0 bases, leaving 8 bases of the junction unmatched. The CDR3 region has the DNA TGTGCCAGCTCACCACCGACGGCGGGAGCATACTACGAGCAGTACTTC. Its protein product is CASSPPTAGAYYEQYF.

This clone was detected only once. The CDR3 sequence: CASSTLRQGSGDTQYF. The CDR3, as DNA: TGTGCCAGCAGCACGCTGAGGCAGGGGTCCGGAGATACGCAGTATTTT. The chain links TRBV11-2 to TRBJ2-3, with D possibly TRBD1 on 6 matching bases. The CDR3 has 16 residues. Looked up from germline, CDR1 is SGHAT and CDR2 is FQNNGV. V was shortened by 5 bases and J by 5 bases, with 20 bases between the two germline ends.

The chain joins TRBV5-1 to TRBJ2-3; D unresolved. Germline V lookup: CDR1 SGHRS, CDR2 YFSETQ. The V gene lost 4 bases and the J gene lost 0 bases, with 12 bases spanning the gap. The length of the CDR3 is 15 residues. The CDR3 nucleotides are TGCGCCAGCAGCACGACACCTACTAGCACAGATACGCAGTATTTT. Protein product: CASSTTPTSTDTQYF.

The chain links TRBV15 to TRBJ2-1; perhaps TRBD1 as D (6 bases). This CDR3 is built from 14 residues. V was cut by 6 bases and J by 2 bases, with 11 bases left in between. Germline V gene data show CDR1 as LNHNV and CDR2 as YYDKDF (reference sequence). The CDR3 nucleotides are TGTGCCACCAGGGACAGAACAACCTACAATGAGCAGTTCTTC. Amino acid sequence: CATRDRTTYNEQFF. The full variable domain, in which reference TRBV15 and TRBJ2-1 provide the parts outside the CDR3, is DAMVIQNPRYQVTQFGKPVTLSCSQTLNHNVMYWYQQKSSQAPKLLFHYYDKDFNNEADTPDNFQSRRPNTSFCFLDIRSPGLGDTAMYLCATRDRTTYNEQFFGPGTRLTVL.

J is TRBJ2-7 and V is TRBV7-8; D is possibly TRBD1 (6 bases). Trimming removed 0 bases from V and 6 bases from J, with 12 bases in between. This CDR3 region has 14 residues. The germline CDR1 and CDR2 sequences are SGHVS and FQNEAQ. CDR3 DNA sequence: TGTGCCAGCAGCTTAGCGGACAGCTGGGGCGAGCAGTACTTC. It specifies CASSLADSWGEQYF.

CDR3: CASSQSGSSWDTQYF. The CDR3 bases are TGCGCCAGCAGCCAGAGCGGGAGTTCATGGGATACGCAGTATTTT. V usage is TRBV4-1 and J usage is TRBJ2-3; 8 bases are a match to TRBD2. CDR1 MGHRA and CDR2 YSYEKL come from the germline V gene. Trimming at V came to 3 bases and at J to 6 bases, leaving 8 bases not matched to a gene. The CDR3 loop spans 15 amino acids.

This chain links TRBV5-8 with TRBJ1-5, with D maybe TRBD1 (6 bases). Looked up from germline, CDR1 is SGHTS and CDR2 is YDEGEE. This CDR3 has 13 residues. V lost 7 bases, J lost 8 bases, and 16 bases lay in between. The CDR3 loop reads CASRRGTIKPQHF. In DNA form, the CDR3 reads TGTGCCAGCCGGAGGGGGACTATCAAGCCCCAGCATTTT.

The chain combines TRBV10-3 with TRBJ1-2; D not certain. V was shortened by 8 bases and J by 4 bases, with 14 bases between the two germline ends. The germline V gene has CDR1 ENHRY and CDR2 SYGVKD. The CDR3 is 13 amino acids. The CDR3, as DNA: TGTGCCATCTTGGACCAAACGTTCTATGGCTACACCTTC. This sequence encodes CAILDQTFYGYTF.

Turning to this clone: Within the sample, other DNA sequences also encode this same CDR3. V is TRBV10-3 and J is TRBJ2-7; D is tentatively TRBD1 or TRBD2 (6 bases each). Per the germline V gene, CDR1 is ENHRY and CDR2 is SYGVKD. CDR3 length: 13 amino acids. The V end lost 6 bases, the J end lost 0 bases, and 9 bases lay between the germline ends. Here the CDR3 reads CAIRGGSSYEQYF. CDR3 DNA sequence: TGTGCCATCAGAGGGGGGAGCTCCTACGAGCAGTACTTC.

On this clone: This sample also contains other DNA sequences that code for the same CDR3. The gene calls are TRBV18 and TRBJ2-7; 10 bases line up with TRBD1. The CDR3 has 14 residues. The germline V gene encodes CDR1 KGHSH and CDR2 LQKENI. J lost 5 bases, V lost 3 bases, and 4 bases had no gene match. This CDR3 reads CASSPRDRGNEQYF. The CDR3 DNA reads as TGTGCCAGCTCACCCCGGGACAGGGGTAACGAGCAGTACTTC.

The V and J genes are TRBV2 and TRBJ1-2, with no clear D. The CDR3 extends over 13 amino acids. The V gene's germline CDR1 is SNHLY and CDR2 FYNNEI. V was shortened by 4 bases and J by 5 bases, with 11 bases between the two germline ends. The CDR3 loop is CASSVQLAYGYTF. Written as DNA, the CDR3 is TGTGCCAGCAGTGTGCAACTGGCGTATGGCTACACCTTC.

A single count supports this clone. This rearrangement joins TRBV7-2 to TRBJ2-1, with a tentative D call TRBD1 (6 bases). The ends were cut back, 5 bases at V and 1 base at J, with 12 bases in the middle. In germline, CDR1 is SGHTA, CDR2 FQGNSA. This CDR3 has 15 amino acids. The CDR3 nucleotides are TGTGCCAGCAGCCCAACAGGGAATTCCTACAATGAGCAGTTCTTC. It codes for CASSPTGNSYNEQFF.

The chain couples TRBV5-1 to TRBJ1-1, with D perhaps TRBD1 (6 bases). Between the trimmed V and J ends, which lost 5 bases and 2 bases, there was a span of 13 bases. Germline loops: CDR1 SGHRS, CDR2 YFSETQ. The CDR3 is made up of 14 amino acids. DNA of the CDR3: TGCGCCAGCAGTTGGGGGCCAGCTAACACTGAAGCTTTCTTT. Its translation is CASSWGPANTEAFF.